This T cell receptor beta chain was identified in a study of Tregs in tolerant kidney transplant recipients. Turning to this clone: Its specificity is unknown.

Trimming stripped 6 bases from V and 5 bases from J, with 16 bases between. The CDR3 has 13 amino acids. Germline values: CDR1 SQVTM, CDR2 ANQGSEA. Regulatory T cells were sorted from thawed PBMCs rested overnight at 37°C with approximately 190 IU/ml IL-2. Study-wide findings and caveats: Validation in larger populations is needed because few patients were studied.

Measured with immunoSEQ multiplex PCR; TCRdb has only the in-frame clones, and not every one. The repertoire holds about 78,000 clones, with more than 85% as singletons. The specimen comprised Tregs from blood, sampled before the transplant. The chain employs TRBV29-1 and TRBJ1-1, with a tentative D call TRBD1 (5 bases). The sequence came from a human donor who received a combined kidney and bone marrow transplant. The CDR3 nucleotides are TGCAGCGTGGGGGGTTTGGGAGGAACTGAAGCTTTCTTT. Translation gives CSVGGLGGTEAFF.